The 13 T cell receptor beta chains reported below all come from one sample, sequenced in a study of T-cell reconstitution after alpha-beta-depleted transplantation in children. During its preparation, the TCRbeta library received unique molecular identifiers. A single record per CDR3 protein comes from TCRdb applying MiXCR to the PCR reads. This table holds about 200,000 distinct CDR3 sequences, about 8.7% found once. The sample in question was PBMCs, mostly from graft donor cells, obtained 360 days after TCRalphabeta/CD19-depleted stem cell transplant. These receptors came from a male patient between 2 and 15 years old who had a stem cell transplant for acute myeloid leukemia, so the T cells may come from the graft donor.

V gene TRBV6-2 or TRBV6-3 combines with J gene TRBJ1-1; 8 bases are shared with TRBD1. With V trimmed by 5 bases and J by 1 base, 3 bases remained unmatched. The CDR3 totals 14 residues. The germline CDR1 and CDR2 sequences are MNHEY and SVGEGT. The DNA for the CDR3 is TGTGCCAGCAGTGGACAGGGAACGAACACTGAAGCTTTCTTT. As protein: CASSGQGTNTEAFF.

This clonotype was counted many times. The CDR3 region has the DNA TGTGCCAGCAGTTACCTGTCCTTGCTTAGGTTAGGTGAAGCTTTCTTT. The encoded protein is CASSYLSLLRLGEAFF. The rearrangement joins TRBV6-5 to TRBJ1-1; D gene ambiguous. V dropped 2 bases and J dropped 7 bases, with 20 bases sitting between them. The CDR3 length is 16 residues. The germline gives CDR1 MNHEY, CDR2 SVGAGI.

This sequence joins TRBV10-3 and TRBJ2-5, with 12 bases lining up with TRBD2. The CDR3 consists of 15 residues. Looked up from germline, CDR1 is ENHRY and CDR2 is SYGVKD. Unmatched junction bases numbered 5, after V lost 4 bases and J lost 5 bases. In DNA form, the CDR3 reads TGTGCCATCAGTGTTTCTAGCGGGGGGGAGGAGACCCAGTACTTC. It translates to CAISVSSGGEETQYF.

This clonotype was seen many times. V usage is TRBV19 and J usage is TRBJ2-7; TRBD2 is a possible D gene (5 bases). Trimming shortened V by 6 bases and J by 4 bases, and 16 bases separated the two germline ends. This CDR3 comprises 14 residues. CDR1 and CDR2 (germline): LNHDA, SQIVND (reference sequence). The CDR3 here is CASSETGILYEQYF. Written as DNA, the CDR3 is TGTGCCAGTAGCGAAACCGGGATTCTTTACGAGCAGTACTTC. Full variable domain (remainder filled in from reference TRBV19 and TRBJ2-7): DGGITQSPKYLFRKEGQNVTLSCEQNLNHDAMYWYRQDPGQGLRLIYYSQIVNDFQKGDIAEGYSVSREKKESFPLTVTSAQKNPTAFYLCASSETGILYEQYFGPGTRLTVT.

This chain uses TRBV5-1 with TRBJ2-3; TRBD1 aligns across 8 bases. This CDR3 contains 15 residues. The germline gives CDR1 SGHRS, CDR2 YFSETQ. The junction had 9 bases not matched to a gene; V was cut back by 6 bases and J by 3 bases. CDR3 DNA sequence: TGCGCCAGCACCCTTGGGACAGGAAGTACAGATACGCAGTATTTT. The encoded protein is CASTLGTGSTDTQYF.

This clonotype was picked up a small number of times. The gene calls are TRBV10-3 and TRBJ1-6; D is possibly TRBD1 (5 bases). The germline gives CDR1 ENHRY, CDR2 SYGVKD. This CDR3 is built from 14 residues. V shed 10 bases and J shed 9 bases, with 19 bases lying between them. The DNA of the CDR3 is TGTGCCAGCTGTACGACGGGGCAGGGTTCACCCCTCCACTTT. Amino acid sequence: CASCTTGQGSPLHF.

This clonotype showed up many times. V is TRBV5-1 and J is TRBJ2-5; 7 nucleotides line up with TRBD1. CDR1 is SGHRS, CDR2 YFSETQ, per germline. Trimming at V came to 4 bases and at J to 4 bases, leaving 10 bases not matched to a gene. The CDR3 is 15 amino acids. CDR3 sequence reads: CASSPKGARGETQYF. The CDR3 DNA sequence: TGCGCCAGCAGCCCCAAGGGGGCCCGGGGAGAGACCCAGTACTTC.

This clonotype appeared many times. The chain recombines TRBV20-1 with TRBJ2-3; perhaps TRBD2 as D (5 bases). The CDR3 contains 14 residues. Germline CDR1 and CDR2: DFQATT and SNEGSKA (reference sequence). Trimming stripped 3 bases from V and 2 bases from J, with 12 bases between. The CDR3 DNA is TGCAGTGCTAGTAATAGCGCATCCACAGATACGCAGTATTTT. It specifies CSASNSASTDTQYF.

The sample holds a few counts of this clonotype. The rearrangement links TRBV5-5 to TRBJ2-3, with D possibly matching TRBD2 (5 bases). Germline CDR1 and CDR2: SGHKS and YYEKEE (reference sequence). The V end lost 6 bases, the J end lost 2 bases, and 16 bases lay between the germline ends. This CDR3 is 15 amino acids long. The chain's CDR3 is CASILIAGPTDTQYF. CDR3 nucleotide sequence: TGTGCCAGCATTTTGATCGCGGGTCCCACAGATACGCAGTATTTT.

This clonotype has just a few counts. The genes are TRBV5-6 and TRBJ2-7, with unresolved D. V lost 2 bases and J 0 bases, leaving 12 bases between the germline ends. Germline V gene lookup returns CDR1 SGHDT and CDR2 YYEEEE. CDR3 length: 15 residues. CDR3 residues: CASSLSPASSYEQYF. CDR3 DNA sequence: TGTGCCAGCAGCTTATCACCAGCGTCCTCCTACGAGCAGTACTTC.

The chain has TRBV4-2 and TRBJ1-1, with D unresolved. The CDR3 sequence is 12 residues long. Trimming shortened V by 1 base and J by 10 bases, and 10 bases separated the two germline ends. Germline-derived CDR1 and CDR2 are LGHNA and YNFKEQ. CDR3 bases: TGTGCCAGCAGCCAAGGACTCCTCGGAGCTTTCTTT. Amino acids: CASSQGLLGAFF.

This clonotype came up many times. This rearrangement joins TRBV28 to TRBJ1-1; D is undetermined. The CDR3 is 16 residues long. V lost 6 bases and J 1 base, leaving 18 bases between the germline ends. Germline values: CDR1 MDHEN, CDR2 SYDVKM. CDR3 residues: CASSRRKGKRNTEAFF. The CDR3 DNA reads as TGTGCCAGCAGCCGGAGAAAGGGAAAGAGGAACACTGAAGCTTTCTTT.

The CDR3 region is CASSLGLAGVGYEQFF. The CDR3 DNA is TGTGCCAGCAGTTTAGGCCTAGCGGGAGTAGGCTATGAGCAGTTCTTC. V usage is TRBV27 and J usage is TRBJ2-1; 10 nucleotides agree with TRBD2. Germline CDR1 MNHEY, CDR2 SMNVEV (reference sequence). V shed 2 bases and J 8 bases; nucleotides not matched to a gene: 9. CDR3 size: 16 residues.